This T cell receptor beta chain was recorded in a study of T cell responses to AZD1222 COVID-19 vaccine. The table came from immunoSEQ multiplex PCR; TCRdb's copy has only in-frame clones and leaves some out. This sample has about 130,000 clones, with about 88% found just once. The CDR3 has 13 residues. Trimming shortened V by 5 bases and J by 14 bases, and 21 bases separated the two germline ends. Germline CDR1 LNHDA, CDR2 SQIVND (reference sequence). The TCR comes from an adult in good health. The V call is TRBV19, the J call TRBJ1-1; tentative D call: TRBD1 (6 bases). The starting material was peripheral blood, obtained on day 0 of AZD1222 vaccination. The DNA of the CDR3 is TGTGCCAGTAGTTATGGGACACCCCGTGGTGTGTTCTTT. It translates to CASSYGTPRGVFF.